This T cell receptor beta chain was obtained from a study of T cell responses to AZD1222 COVID-19 vaccine. Points from the study as a whole: A mostly white British donor set with more females was recruited, and clonal diversity was possibly underestimated. Just a handful of AZD1222 recipients tested seropositive at baseline.

About this clone: Its antigen is unknown.

TCRdb's copy holds only in-frame clones and misses some; the assay was immunoSEQ multiplex PCR. The sample records roughly 70,000 clones, approximately 92% being singletons. Trimming left V 7 bases short and J 0 bases short, with 13 bases between. Germline lookup yields CDR1 MNHEY and CDR2 SVGAGI. The CDR3 extends over 14 amino acids. The sample here was peripheral blood, taken 28 days after the second AZD1222 dose. The chain uses TRBV6-5 and TRBJ2-7; tentative D call: TRBD2 (5 bases). The sequence was obtained from an adult who received the AZD1222 COVID-19 vaccine. CDR3 in DNA: TGTGCCAGCACCCTGCGGGCCAGCTCCTACGAGCAGTACTTC. Amino acid sequence: CASTLRASSYEQYF.